The 7 T cell receptor beta chains presented below share a single source sample, sequenced in a study of blood T cell repertoires in COVID-19. Here immunoSEQ multiplex PCR was the method, and the copy in TCRdb shows in-frame clones only, minus some. The table includes 120,000 or so clones, about 72% detected once. Sequenced: peripheral blood. These receptors were obtained from a woman aged 55-70 years with acute or convalescent COVID-19.

The chain employs TRBV28 and TRBJ2-1; TRBD1 is a possible D gene (7 bases). CDR1 and CDR2 from the germline V gene are MDHEN and SYDVKM. The CDR3 totals 15 residues. Trimming stripped 3 bases from V and 7 bases from J, with 16 bases between. The DNA for the CDR3 is TGTGCCAGCAGTTTTTGGAGGGGGCAATGGAATGAGCAGTTCTTC. It is translated as CASSFWRGQWNEQFF.

The chain has TRBV11-1 and TRBJ2-5, with D possibly matching TRBD2 (6 bases). The CDR3 sequence is 13 residues long. Trimming took off 5 bases at V and 5 bases at J, with 12 bases between the two ends. The germline gives CDR1 SGHAT, CDR2 FQDESV (reference sequence). This chain's CDR3 is CASSRSGLETQYF. DNA of the CDR3: TGTGCCAGCAGCCGTAGCGGACTTGAGACCCAGTACTTC.

This chain connects TRBV28 to TRBJ2-1, with 8 bases matching TRBD1. Per the germline V gene, CDR1 is MDHEN and CDR2 is SYDVKM. The CDR3 spans 16 residues. The J segment lost 7 bases and the V segment lost 7 bases, leaving 15 bases of the junction unmatched. The DNA of the CDR3 is TGTGCCAGCAAGAGCGGACAGGGTCTAAGGGGGAATGAGCAGTTCTTC. As protein: CASKSGQGLRGNEQFF.

The rearrangement uses TRBV7-3 and TRBJ1-2; 7 nucleotides match TRBD1. This CDR3 region has 14 residues. Germline V gene data show CDR1 as SGHTA and CDR2 as FQGTGA. V trimming: 5 bases; J trimming: 0 bases; junction bases outside the gene matches: 3. CDR3 sequence: CASSRDSANYGYTF. The DNA of the CDR3 is TGTGCCAGCAGCCGGGACAGCGCTAACTATGGCTACACCTTC.

The genes are TRBV4-1 and TRBJ2-7; 7 nucleotides align to TRBD1. Germline V gene data show CDR1 as MGHRA and CDR2 as YSYEKL. V shed 4 bases, J shed 5 bases, and the junction held 11 bases outside the gene matches. The CDR3 has 15 residues. In DNA form, the CDR3 reads TGCGCCAGCAGCCCAAAGGTAGGGGGCCGGAACGAGCAGTACTTC. Its translation: CASSPKVGGRNEQYF.

The chain employs TRBV18 and TRBJ1-6, with D perhaps TRBD1 (6 bases). The CDR3 sequence is 13 residues long. Deletions cut 2 bases from V and 12 bases from J, with 11 bases between. Looked up from germline, CDR1 is KGHSH and CDR2 is LQKENI. Written as DNA, the CDR3 is TGTGCCAGCTCACCAGAGGGGGAGTTACCCCTCCACTTT. Translated, it gives CASSPEGELPLHF.

The rearrangement uses TRBV5-5 and TRBJ1-5; D perhaps matches TRBD1 (5 bases). Germline CDR1 reads SGHKS; CDR2 reads YYEKEE (reference sequence). V lost 1 base and J lost 0, with 8 bases in between. The CDR3 has 15 residues. CDR3 protein: CASSLRGDSNQPQHF. The CDR3, as DNA: TGTGCCAGCAGCTTGCGGGGGGATAGCAATCAGCCCCAGCATTTT. Using reference TRBV5-5 and TRBJ1-5 for the parts outside the CDR3, the full variable domain is DAGVTQSPTHLIKTRGQQVTLRCSPISGHKSVSWYQQVLGQGPQFIFQYYEKEERGRGNFPDRFSARQFPNYSSELNVNALLLGDSALYLCASSLRGDSNQPQHFGDGTRLSIL.